This T cell receptor beta chain was observed in a study of brain T cells in children with intractable seizures. Study-wide points: Pre- and post-surgery blood differed in depth, so pre-surgery absences may be undersampling.

This clone was picked up one time. Its specificity is not known. Produced via immunoSEQ multiplex PCR; TCRdb's table is partial and in-frame only. Among 7,500 to 8,000 clones listed, around 73% were seen once. With 4 bases removed from V and 0 bases from J, the gap between germline ends came to 12 bases. The CDR3 consists of 15 residues. Germline V gene lookup returns CDR1 SNHLY and CDR2 FYNNEI. The sequenced cases were selected for having the highest brain T cell transcript signatures. This sequence originates from a boy in the first two years of life with tuberous sclerosis and intractable seizures. Material: resected brain tissue, obtained at surgery. The chain couples TRBV2 to TRBJ1-2, with no clear D. The CDR3 nucleotides read TGTGCCAGCAGTGGAGAGATCACCACTAACTATGGCTACACCTTC. It is translated as CASSGEITTNYGYTF.